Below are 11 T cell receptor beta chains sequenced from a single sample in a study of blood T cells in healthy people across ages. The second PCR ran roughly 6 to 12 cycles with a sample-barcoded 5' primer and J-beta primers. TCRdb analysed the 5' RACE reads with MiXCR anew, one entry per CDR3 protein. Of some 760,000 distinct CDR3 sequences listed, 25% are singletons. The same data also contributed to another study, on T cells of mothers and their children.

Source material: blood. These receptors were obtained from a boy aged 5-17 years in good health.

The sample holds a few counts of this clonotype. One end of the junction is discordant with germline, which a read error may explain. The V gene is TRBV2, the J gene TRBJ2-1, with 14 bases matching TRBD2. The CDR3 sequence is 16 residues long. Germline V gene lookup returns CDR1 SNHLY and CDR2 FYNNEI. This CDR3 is CASSPRLAGGRNQQFF. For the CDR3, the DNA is TGTGCCAGCAGTCCGAGACTAGCGGGGGGGCGCAATCAGCAGTTCTTC. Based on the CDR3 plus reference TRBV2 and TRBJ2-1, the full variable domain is EPEVTQTPSHQVTQMGQEVILRCVPISNHLYFYWYRQILGQKVEFLVSFYNNEISEKSEIFDDQFSVERPDGSNFTLKIRSTKLEDSAMYFCASSPRLAGGRNQQFFGPGTRLTVL.

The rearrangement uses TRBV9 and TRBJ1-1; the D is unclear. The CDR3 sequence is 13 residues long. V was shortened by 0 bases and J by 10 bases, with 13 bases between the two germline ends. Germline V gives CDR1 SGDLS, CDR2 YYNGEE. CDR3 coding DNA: TGTGCCAGCAGCGTAGCTAGGGAGGGAAGAGCTTTCTTT. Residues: CASSVAREGRAFF.

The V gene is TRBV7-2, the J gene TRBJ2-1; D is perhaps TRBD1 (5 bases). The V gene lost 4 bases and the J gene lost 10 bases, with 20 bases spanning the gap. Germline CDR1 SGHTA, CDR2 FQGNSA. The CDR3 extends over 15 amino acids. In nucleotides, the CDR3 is TGTGCCAGCAGCTCCCAAGGGGCAGTTAACAGGGAGCAGTTCTTC. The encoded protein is CASSSQGAVNREQFF.

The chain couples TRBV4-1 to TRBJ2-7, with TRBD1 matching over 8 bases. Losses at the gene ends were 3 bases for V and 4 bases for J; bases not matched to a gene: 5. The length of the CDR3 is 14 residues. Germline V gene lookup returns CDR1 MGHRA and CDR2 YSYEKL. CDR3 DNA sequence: TGCGCCAGCAGCCACCGACAGGGGCAGTACGAGCAGTACTTC. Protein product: CASSHRQGQYEQYF.

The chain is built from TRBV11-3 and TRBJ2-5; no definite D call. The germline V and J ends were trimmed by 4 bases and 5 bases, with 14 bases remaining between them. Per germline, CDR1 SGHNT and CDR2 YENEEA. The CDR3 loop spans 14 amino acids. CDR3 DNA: TGTGCCAGCAGCTCAAGACACGCCAGGGAGACCCAGTACTTC. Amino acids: CASSSRHARETQYF.

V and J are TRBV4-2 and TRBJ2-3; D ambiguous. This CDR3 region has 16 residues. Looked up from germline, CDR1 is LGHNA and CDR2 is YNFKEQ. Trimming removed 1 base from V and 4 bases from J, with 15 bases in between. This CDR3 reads CASSQAGLGNSDTQYF. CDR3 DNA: TGTGCCAGCAGCCAAGCTGGTTTGGGAAACTCAGATACGCAGTATTTT.

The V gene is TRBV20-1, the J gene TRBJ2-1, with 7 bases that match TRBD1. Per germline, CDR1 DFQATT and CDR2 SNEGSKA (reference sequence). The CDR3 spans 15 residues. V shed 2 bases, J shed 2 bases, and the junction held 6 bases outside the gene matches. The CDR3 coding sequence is TGCAGTGCTAGACAGACAGGGTCCCCCTACAATGAGCAGTTCTTC. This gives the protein CSARQTGSPYNEQFF.

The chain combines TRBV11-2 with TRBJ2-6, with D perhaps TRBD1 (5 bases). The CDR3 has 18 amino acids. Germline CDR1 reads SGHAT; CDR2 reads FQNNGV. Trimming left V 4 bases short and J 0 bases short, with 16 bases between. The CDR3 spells CASSSWGPQLSGANVLTF. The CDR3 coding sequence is TGTGCCAGCAGCTCCTGGGGCCCACAACTCTCTGGGGCCAACGTCCTGACTTTC.

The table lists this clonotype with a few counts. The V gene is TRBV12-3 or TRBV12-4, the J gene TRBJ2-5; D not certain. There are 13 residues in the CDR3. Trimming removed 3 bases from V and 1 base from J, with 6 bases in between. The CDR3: CASSFVGQETQYF. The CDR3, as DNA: TGTGCCAGCAGTTTCGTCGGCCAAGAGACCCAGTACTTC.

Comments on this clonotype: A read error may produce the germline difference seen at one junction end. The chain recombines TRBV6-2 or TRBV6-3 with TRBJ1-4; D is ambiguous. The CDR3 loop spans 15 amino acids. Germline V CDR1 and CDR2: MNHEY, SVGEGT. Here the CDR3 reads CANSTRRPPGEKLFF. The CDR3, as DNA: TGTGCCAACAGTACGCGCCGGCCCCCGGGAGAAAAACTGTTTTTT.

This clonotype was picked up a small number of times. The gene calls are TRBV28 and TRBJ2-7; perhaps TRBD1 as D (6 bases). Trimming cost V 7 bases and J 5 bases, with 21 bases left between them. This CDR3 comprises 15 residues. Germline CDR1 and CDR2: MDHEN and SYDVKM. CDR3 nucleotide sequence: TGTGCCAGCAACACCTGGACAGACAAAGTTAACGAGCAGTACTTC. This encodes CASNTWTDKVNEQYF. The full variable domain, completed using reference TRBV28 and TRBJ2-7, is DVKVTQSSRYLVKRTGEKVFLECVQDMDHENMFWYRQDPGLGLRLIYFSYDVKMKEKGDIPEGYSVSREKKERFSLILESASTNQTSMYLCASNTWTDKVNEQYFGPGTRLTVT.